The rows below give T cell receptor beta chains drawn from one sample of a study of identical twins. From the 5' RACE reads, TCRdb called clonotypes with MiXCR, one entry per CDR3 protein. The sample lists 150,000 or so distinct CDR3 sequences; roughly 3.2% were seen once. Sequenced sample: memory T cells sorted from blood. The source of these receptors is a man aged 18 to 29 in good health. The CDR3 runs from the conserved cysteine through the conserved F or W. D genes are given only for firm matches. Rows give clone size only sometimes, using once, few, many, or a class for an expanded clone.

V	D	size	J	DNA	CDR3
TRBV18	TRBD1	-	TRBJ1-1	TGTGCCAGCTCACCAGGGACAGGGGGCCGTGAAGCTTTCTTT	CASSPGTGGREAFF
TRBV7-6	-	many	TRBJ2-1	TGTGCCAGCAGCCTAAGCGTTCGCGGGGAGCAGTTCTTC	CASSLSVRGEQFF
TRBV19	-	few	TRBJ1-2	TGTGCCAGTACCGCCGGGAGGCCCTCCTCCTATGGCTACACCTTC	CASTAGRPSSYGYTF
TRBV24-1	-	many	TRBJ1-5	TGTGCCACCAGCGCCGGGGGAAATCAGCCCCAGCATTTT	CATSAGGNQPQHF
TRBV29-1	-	many	TRBJ1-2	TGCAGCGTTGAGAGGGGAAACTATGGCTACACCTTC	CSVERGNYGYTF
TRBV5-1	-	many	TRBJ2-1	TGCGCCAGCAGCCGTCAGGCGGCCAGCTCCTACAATGAGCAGTTCTTC	CASSRQAASSYNEQFF
TRBV7-9	-	many	TRBJ2-5	TGTGCCAGCAGCTGGGACGGCCAAGAGACCCAGTACTTC	CASSWDGQETQYF
TRBV19	-	many	TRBJ2-1	TGTGCCAGTAGTATAAACAGGGCCATGGCTCGTGAGCAGTTCTTC	CASSINRAMAREQFF
TRBV27	-	-	TRBJ1-1	TGTGCCAGCAGTTTATACAGGAACACTGAAGCTTTCTTT	CASSLYRNTEAFF
TRBV4-1	TRBD2	few	TRBJ2-1	TGCGCCAGCAGCCGCCTACTAGCGGGAGAGCAGTTCTTC	CASSRLLAGEQFF
TRBV6-1	TRBD1	many	TRBJ1-2	TGTGCCAGCAGCTTGACAGGGCAAAACTATGGCTACACCTTC	CASSLTGQNYGYTF
TRBV4-3	-	many	TRBJ2-3	TGCGCCAGCAGCCGGAAAAAAGACAGATTCCGCACAGATACGCAGTATTTT	CASSRKKDRFRTDTQYF
TRBV20-1	-	few	TRBJ2-3	TGCAGTGCTAGAGACTCGAGCCAACCCCTAAGCACAGATACGCAGTATTTT	CSARDSSQPLSTDTQYF
TRBV12-3/TRBV12-4	TRBD2	many	TRBJ2-3	TGTGCCAGCAGTTTTACCCCTAGCGGGAGGTCGGATACGCAGTATTTT	CASSFTPSGRSDTQYF
TRBV11-2	-	many	TRBJ2-1	TGTGCCAGCAGCTTAGATATTGGCGGGCTCTACAATGAGCAGTTCTTC	CASSLDIGGLYNEQFF
TRBV18	-	-	TRBJ1-5	TGTGCCAGCTCTCACACCGGGGGGACACTAAATCAGCCCCAGCATTTT	CASSHTGGTLNQPQHF
TRBV5-1	-	many	TRBJ1-1	TGCGCCAGCAGCTTGCGGCCAAGGAACACTGAAGCTTTCTTT	CASSLRPRNTEAFF
TRBV7-2	-	many	TRBJ2-1	TGTGCCAGCAGCTTAGAACAGGGTCCCTACAATGAGCAGTTCTTC	CASSLEQGPYNEQFF
TRBV2	TRBD2	many	TRBJ2-7	TGTGCCAGCAGAGCTGGACTAGCGGACATCTACGAGCAGTACTTC	CASRAGLADIYEQYF
TRBV6-1	TRBD1	-	TRBJ2-5	TGTGCCAGCAGCACAGGGGGCCTCTCCCAAGAGACCCAGTACTTC	CASSTGGLSQETQYF
TRBV7-2	-	many	TRBJ2-1	TGTGCCAGCAGCTTAAGGCGGGACAGCAATGAGCAGTTCTTC	CASSLRRDSNEQFF